The source of this T cell receptor beta chain is a study of beta chain features in type 1 diabetes. Study observations and caveats: Moderate but significant shortening of TCRB CDR3s was recorded in all four CD4+ subsets from Type 1 diabetes patients. The study found fewer insertions and more deletions at VDJ junctions in type 1 diabetes patients.

Sequencing targeted expressed TCRB transcripts, as all isolated RNA had been reverse transcribed. Average reads for naive, central memory and regulatory T cell samples were roughly 3.4 million. Method: immunoSEQ multiplex PCR; TCRdb's copy keeps in-frame clones and lacks some. This table has under 300,000 clones, approximately 24% appearing once. In the case of this clone: Its antigen is currently unknown.

Sorted CD4+ subsets: naive, central memory, regulatory, stem cell-like memory (CD45RO/CCR7/CD25/CD127/CD95/CD27 panel). With 3 bases removed from V and 3 bases from J, the gap between germline ends came to 16 bases. The CDR3 contains 16 residues. Germline CDR1 and CDR2: MNHEY and SMNVEV (reference sequence). The TCR originated in a woman in her twenties or thirties with type 1 diabetes. This chain connects TRBV27 to TRBJ2-3; D perhaps matches TRBD2 (6 bases). Sequenced material: naive CD4+ T cells from blood. The DNA of the CDR3 is TGTGCCAGCAGTTTTCGGTTCCTAGCGAGAACAGATACGCAGTATTTT. Translated, it gives CASSFRFLARTDTQYF.